Below are 6 T cell receptor beta chains sequenced from a single sample in a study of T-cell memory formation after mild COVID-19. TCRdb re-called the 5' RACE reads with MiXCR, one entry per CDR3 protein. This table has 550,000 to 600,000 distinct CDR3 sequences, 15% to 20% appearing once. The material sequenced was PBMCs or a T cell subset sorted from them (not recorded which). Receptor source: an adult woman who had mild COVID-19 (a few samples of this study predate the infection). Cell type and time point are not known.

Ten or more counts support this clonotype. This sequence joins TRBV11-2 and TRBJ1-1; a weak D match, TRBD1 (5 bases). Per germline, CDR1 SGHAT and CDR2 FQNNGV. The CDR3 length is 14 residues. Trimming took off 7 bases at V and 10 bases at J, with 22 bases between the two ends. The CDR3 sequence is CASTHIGRAGGAFF. CDR3 bases: TGTGCCAGCACCCACATTGGTAGGGCTGGGGGAGCTTTCTTT. Combining the CDR3 with reference TRBV11-2 and TRBJ1-1 gives the whole variable domain EAGVAQSPRYKIIEKRQSVAFWCNPISGHATLYWYQQILGQGPKLLIQFQNNGVVDDSQLPKDRFSAERLKGVDSTLKIQPAKLEDSAVYLCASTHIGRAGGAFFGQGTRLTVV.

The V call is TRBV28, the J call TRBJ1-2, with 7 bases aligning to TRBD1. Germline trimming cut 3 bases from V and 8 bases from J; bases unmatched to any gene: 9. The length of the CDR3 is 14 residues. CDR1 MDHEN and CDR2 SYDVKM come from the germline V gene. CDR3: CASSLGTEVWGYTF. In DNA form, the CDR3 reads TGTGCCAGCAGTTTGGGGACAGAAGTATGGGGCTACACCTTC.

This clonotype showed up just a few times. V and J are TRBV5-5 and TRBJ2-3; D is undetermined. The germline CDR1 and CDR2 sequences are SGHKS and YYEKEE (reference sequence). Deletions cut 4 bases from V and 0 bases from J, with 9 bases between. The CDR3 has 14 residues. This CDR3 reads CASSEQTSTDTQYF. The DNA for the CDR3 is TGTGCCAGCAGCGAACAGACAAGCACAGATACGCAGTATTTT.

This clonotype was found a few times. This chain joins TRBV7-6 and TRBJ1-1; D is uncertain. Trimming removed 1 base from V and 1 base from J, with 10 bases in between. This CDR3 comprises 15 residues. CDR1 and CDR2 from the germline V gene are SGHVS and FNYEAQ. Here the CDR3 DNA reads TGTGCCAGCAGCTTAGGAGGCCTACCGAACACTGAAGCTTTCTTT. Protein product: CASSLGGLPNTEAFF.

The chain recombines TRBV15 with TRBJ1-5; 7 bases map to TRBD1. The CDR3 extends over 15 amino acids. The germline gives CDR1 LNHNV, CDR2 YYDKDF (reference sequence). The V gene end was trimmed by 5 bases and the J gene end by 4 bases; junction bases not matched to a gene: 8. In nucleotides, the CDR3 is TGTGCCACCAGCGCGACCCGGGACAGAAATCAGCCCCAGCATTTT. Protein sequence: CATSATRDRNQPQHF.

V usage is TRBV19 and J usage is TRBJ2-7; TRBD2 is a possible D gene (6 bases). CDR3 length equals 15 residues. The V gene's germline CDR1 is LNHDA and CDR2 SQIVND (reference sequence). The germline V and J ends were trimmed by 1 base and 4 bases, with 14 bases remaining between them. The CDR3 region is CASSIVTAGLYEQYF. DNA of the CDR3: TGTGCCAGTAGTATAGTGACTGCAGGACTATACGAGCAGTACTTC.